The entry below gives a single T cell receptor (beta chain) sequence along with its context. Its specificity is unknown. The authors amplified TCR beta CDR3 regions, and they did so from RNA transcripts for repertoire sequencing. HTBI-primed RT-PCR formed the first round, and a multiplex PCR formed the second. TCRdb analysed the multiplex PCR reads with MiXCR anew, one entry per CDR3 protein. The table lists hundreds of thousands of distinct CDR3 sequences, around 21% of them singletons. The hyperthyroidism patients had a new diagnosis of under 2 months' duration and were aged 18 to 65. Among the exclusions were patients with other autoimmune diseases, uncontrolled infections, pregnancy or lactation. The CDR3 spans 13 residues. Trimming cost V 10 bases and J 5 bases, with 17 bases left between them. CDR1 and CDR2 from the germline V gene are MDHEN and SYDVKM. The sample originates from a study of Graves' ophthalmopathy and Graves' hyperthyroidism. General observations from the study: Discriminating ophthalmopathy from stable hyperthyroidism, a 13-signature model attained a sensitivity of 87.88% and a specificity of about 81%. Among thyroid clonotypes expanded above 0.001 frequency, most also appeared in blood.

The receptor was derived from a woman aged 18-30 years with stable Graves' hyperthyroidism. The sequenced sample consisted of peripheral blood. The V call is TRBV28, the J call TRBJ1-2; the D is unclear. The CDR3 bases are TGTGCCACCCAGACCAGCGAGGAATATGGCTACACCTTC. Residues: CATQTSEEYGYTF.